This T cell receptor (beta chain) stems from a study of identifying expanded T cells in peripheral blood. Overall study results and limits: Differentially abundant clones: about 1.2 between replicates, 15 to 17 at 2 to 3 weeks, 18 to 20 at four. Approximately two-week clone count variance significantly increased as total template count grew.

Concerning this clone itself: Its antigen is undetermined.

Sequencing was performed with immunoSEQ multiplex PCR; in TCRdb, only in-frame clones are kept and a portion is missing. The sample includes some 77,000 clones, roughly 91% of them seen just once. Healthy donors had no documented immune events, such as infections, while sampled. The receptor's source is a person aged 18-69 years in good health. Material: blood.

The chain's CDR3 is CASSFGGNTDTQYF. CDR3 sequence (DNA): TGTGCCAGCAGCTTCGGGGGGAACACAGATACGCAGTATTTT. The chain uses TRBV11-2 and TRBJ2-3; 7 bases are a match to TRBD2. Germline values: CDR1 SGHAT, CDR2 FQNNGV. J gave up 2 bases and V 3 bases, and 2 bases lay outside the gene matches. The CDR3 has 14 amino acids.